This T cell receptor beta chain was recorded in a study of T cell responses to AZD1222 COVID-19 vaccine. Overall study results and limits: Repertoires were obtained solely post-peak T cell response. The span of vaccine-associated CD4 TCRs extended across spike, with dominance at 160-218 and 743-854. Donor demographics were predominantly white British with a female majority; clonal diversity may be underestimated. Only 5 or 6 AZD1222 recipients were seropositive at baseline.

The germline gives CDR1 SNHLY, CDR2 FYNNEI. This CDR3 comprises 14 residues. V gave up 5 bases and J gave up 2 bases; unmatched junction bases: 4. The assay was immunoSEQ multiplex PCR, and TCRdb's table has in-frame clones only and misses some. The table lists 95,000 to 110,000 clones, roughly 86% of them singletons. Points on this clone: Its antigen is not known.

This sample comprised peripheral blood, obtained 28 days after the second dose of the MenACWY control vaccine. The chain links TRBV2 to TRBJ2-7; 9 bases match TRBD2. The sequence came from an adult who received the MenACWY meningococcal vaccine as a control. The CDR3 spells CASSKSGGTYEQYF. CDR3 nucleotide sequence: TGTGCCAGCAGTAAGAGCGGGGGGACCTACGAGCAGTACTTC.